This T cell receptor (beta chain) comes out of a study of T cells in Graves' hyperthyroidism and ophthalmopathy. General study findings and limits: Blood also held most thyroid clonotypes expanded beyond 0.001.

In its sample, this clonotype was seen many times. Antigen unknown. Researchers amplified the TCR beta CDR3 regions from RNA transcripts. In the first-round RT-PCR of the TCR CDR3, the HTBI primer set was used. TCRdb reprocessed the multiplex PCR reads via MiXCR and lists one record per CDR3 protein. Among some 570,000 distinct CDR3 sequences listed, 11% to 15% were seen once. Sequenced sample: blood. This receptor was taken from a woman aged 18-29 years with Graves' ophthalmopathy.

The DNA for the CDR3 is TGTGCCAGCAGTTCGGGACAGCTCTATGGCTACACCTTC. Translation: CASSSGQLYGYTF. The rearrangement joins TRBV28 to TRBJ1-2; 7 nucleotides match TRBD1. V lost 4 bases to trimming and J lost 4 bases; unmatched junction nucleotides: 3. Germline assignment: CDR1 MDHEN and CDR2 SYDVKM. This CDR3 comprises 13 residues.